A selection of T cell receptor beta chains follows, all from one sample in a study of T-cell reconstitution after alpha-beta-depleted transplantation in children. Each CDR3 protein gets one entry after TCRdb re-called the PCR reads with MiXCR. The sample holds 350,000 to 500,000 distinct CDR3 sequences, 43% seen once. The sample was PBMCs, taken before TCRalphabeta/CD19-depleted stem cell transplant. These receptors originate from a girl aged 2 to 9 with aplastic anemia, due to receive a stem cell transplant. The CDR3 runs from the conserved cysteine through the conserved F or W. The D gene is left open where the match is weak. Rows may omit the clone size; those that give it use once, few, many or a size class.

CDR3: CASSKRGTKGLGLAGSSEQYF; DNA: TGTGCCAGCAGCAAGAGAGGGACTAAGGGCCTAGGACTAGCGGGATCCTCCGAGCAGTACTTC; V: TRBV21-1; size: .; J: TRBJ2-7; D: .
CDR3: CASSSKTRDRGRDTQYF; DNA: TGTGCCAGCAGCTCCAAAACCCGGGACAGGGGGCGGGATACGCAGTATTTT; V: TRBV7-2; size: few; J: TRBJ2-3; D: TRBD1
CDR3: CAISDNGRGAEQFF; DNA: TGTGCCATCAGTGATAACGGCAGGGGCGCTGAGCAGTTCTTC; V: TRBV10-3; size: once; J: TRBJ2-1; D: .
CDR3: CASSRGQGGPGELFF; DNA: TGTGCCAGCAGCCGTGGACAGGGAGGACCCGGGGAGCTGTTTTTT; V: TRBV4-2; size: .; J: TRBJ2-2; D: TRBD1
CDR3: CSAREAKNIQYF; DNA: TGCAGTGCTAGAGAGGCCAAAAACATTCAGTACTTC; V: TRBV20-1; size: .; J: TRBJ2-4; D: .
CDR3: CASSLRGRRYEQYF; DNA: TGTGCCAGCAGTTTGAGGGGCAGGCGCTACGAGCAGTACTTC; V: TRBV28; size: .; J: TRBJ2-7; D: .
CDR3: CSATTSSVGSQPQHF; DNA: TGCAGTGCTACAACCTCTAGCGTTGGGAGTCAGCCCCAGCATTTT; V: TRBV20-1; size: once; J: TRBJ1-5; D: .
CDR3: CSVFRTDGDGYTF; DNA: TGCAGCGTTTTCCGGACGGACGGGGACGGCTACACCTTC; V: TRBV29-1; size: .; J: TRBJ1-2; D: .
CDR3: CSAPVGGSIADTQYF; DNA: TGCAGTGCCCCCGTCGGCGGGAGTATTGCAGATACGCAGTATTTT; V: TRBV20-1; size: few; J: TRBJ2-3; D: TRBD2
CDR3: CASSQGGVGGEQYF; DNA: TGCGCCAGCAGCCAAGGGGGGGTCGGCGGCGAGCAGTACTTC; V: TRBV4-1; size: .; J: TRBJ2-7; D: .
CDR3: CAISESGEYQETQYF; DNA: TGTGCCATCAGTGAGAGCGGAGAGTACCAAGAGACCCAGTACTTC; V: TRBV10-3; size: .; J: TRBJ2-5; D: .
CDR3: CASRIAGGSYNEQFF; DNA: TGTGCCAGCAGGATAGCGGGGGGCTCCTACAATGAGCAGTTCTTC; V: TRBV12-3/TRBV12-4; size: few; J: TRBJ2-1; D: TRBD2
CDR3: CASSSTGDGDHEQYF; DNA: TGTGCCAGCAGTTCGACAGGGGACGGAGACCACGAGCAGTACTTC; V: TRBV6-5; size: few; J: TRBJ2-7; D: TRBD1
CDR3: CASSESGRAGEQYF; DNA: TGTGCCAGCAGCGAGAGCGGGAGGGCCGGCGAGCAGTACTTC; V: TRBV9; size: .; J: TRBJ2-7; D: TRBD2
CDR3: CASSLGSQARNTIYF; DNA: TGCGCCAGCAGCTTGGGGTCCCAGGCCCGAAACACCATATATTTT; V: TRBV5-1; size: few; J: TRBJ1-3; D: .
CDR3: CASSPFGGTTDTQYF; DNA: TGTGCCAGCTCCCCGTTCGGGGGGACCACAGATACGCAGTATTTT; V: TRBV18; size: few; J: TRBJ2-3; D: TRBD2
CDR3: CSALLGSYNEQFF; DNA: TGCAGTGCCCTCTTGGGCTCCTACAATGAGCAGTTCTTC; V: TRBV20-1; size: .; J: TRBJ2-1; D: .
CDR3: CASSLRRYGQDTDTQYF; DNA: TGCGCCAGCAGCTTACGCCGGTATGGACAGGACACAGATACGCAGTATTTT; V: TRBV5-1; size: .; J: TRBJ2-3; D: TRBD1
CDR3: CASSYSSGSSTDTQYF; DNA: TGTGCCAGCAGTTACTCTAGCGGGTCGAGCACAGATACGCAGTATTTT; V: TRBV6-5; size: .; J: TRBJ2-3; D: TRBD2
CDR3: CAWSFRTGGELFF; DNA: TGTGCCTGGAGTTTCCGGACGGGCGGGGAGCTGTTTTTT; V: TRBV30; size: .; J: TRBJ2-2; D: .
CDR3: CASSSHGTGGSEQYF; DNA: TGTGCCAGCAGTTCCCACGGCACAGGGGGGAGCGAGCAGTACTTC; V: TRBV12-3/TRBV12-4; size: many; J: TRBJ2-7; D: TRBD1
CDR3: CASSFGKSSYNEQFF; DNA: TGCGCCAGCAGCTTTGGCAAGAGCTCCTACAATGAGCAGTTCTTC; V: TRBV5-1; size: .; J: TRBJ2-1; D: .
CDR3: CASSQDLELSEFF; DNA: TGTGCCAGCAGCCAAGATCTTGAGTTAAGTGAGTTCTTC; V: TRBV4-2; size: few; J: TRBJ2-1; D: .
CDR3: CSAIPTGFLYGYTF; DNA: TGCAGTGCTATACCGACAGGTTTCCTCTATGGCTACACCTTC; V: TRBV20-1; size: few; J: TRBJ1-2; D: .
CDR3: CATQSRGGPLGNTIYF; DNA: TGTGCCACCCAATCACGGGGGGGCCCTCTGGGAAACACCATATATTTT; V: TRBV6-1; size: .; J: TRBJ1-3; D: .
CDR3: CSARDRRLTYNEQFF; DNA: TGCAGTGCTAGAGATCGGCGGCTGACCTACAATGAGCAGTTCTTC; V: TRBV20-1; size: .; J: TRBJ2-1; D: .
CDR3: CSARSAELPSYEQYF; DNA: TGCAGTGCTAGAAGTGCCGAACTCCCATCCTACGAGCAGTACTTC; V: TRBV20-1; size: .; J: TRBJ2-7; D: .
CDR3: CASSIPGQGKNQPQHF; DNA: TGTGCCAGCAGTATACCGGGACAGGGAAAGAATCAGCCCCAGCATTTT; V: TRBV6-5; size: few; J: TRBJ1-5; D: TRBD1
CDR3: CASSQGFGPIDSPLHF; DNA: TGTGCCAGCAGCCAAGGTTTTGGTCCCATAGATTCACCCCTCCACTTT; V: TRBV3-1; size: .; J: TRBJ1-6; D: .
CDR3: CASTPRGIGSYNEQFF; DNA: TGTGCCAGCACTCCGAGGGGAATCGGCTCCTACAATGAGCAGTTCTTC; V: TRBV27; size: .; J: TRBJ2-1; D: .
CDR3: CSARGRTSGKYTGELFF; DNA: TGCAGTGCTAGAGGCCGCACTAGCGGGAAGTACACCGGGGAGCTGTTTTTT; V: TRBV20-1; size: many; J: TRBJ2-2; D: TRBD2
CDR3: CASSLFPSTGTEAFF; DNA: TGTGCCAGCAGTTTATTCCCATCGACAGGGACTGAAGCTTTCTTT; V: TRBV28; size: .; J: TRBJ1-1; D: TRBD1
CDR3: CASRRAGDTGELFF; DNA: TGTGCCAGCAGAAGAGCAGGGGACACCGGGGAGCTGTTTTTT; V: TRBV25-1; size: many; J: TRBJ2-2; D: .
CDR3: CASRLTPITSGRPRSDTQYF; DNA: TGTGCCAGCAGACTAACTCCCATAACTAGCGGGAGGCCGCGATCAGATACGCAGTATTTT; V: TRBV6-2/TRBV6-3; size: many; J: TRBJ2-3; D: TRBD2
CDR3: CASTPSGLADSGANVLTF; DNA: TGTGCCAGCACTCCCTCGGGACTAGCGGACTCTGGGGCCAACGTCCTGACTTTC; V: TRBV11-2; size: .; J: TRBJ2-6; D: TRBD2
CDR3: CSASLGVSTDTQYF; DNA: TGCAGTGCTAGCCTCGGAGTCAGCACAGATACGCAGTATTTT; V: TRBV20-1; size: .; J: TRBJ2-3; D: .
CDR3: CASSQAAPSARTDTQYF; DNA: TGCGCCAGCAGCCAGGCCGCCCCCAGCGCTCGCACAGATACGCAGTATTTT; V: TRBV4-1; size: many; J: TRBJ2-3; D: .
CDR3: CSARDQGSPGNTIYF; DNA: TGCAGTGCTAGAGATCAAGGGAGCCCTGGAAACACCATATATTTT; V: TRBV20-1; size: .; J: TRBJ1-3; D: .
CDR3: CSARDFQGARGTGELFF; DNA: TGCAGTGCTAGAGATTTCCAGGGGGCGCGAGGCACCGGGGAGCTGTTTTTT; V: TRBV20-1; size: .; J: TRBJ2-2; D: TRBD1
CDR3: CASSPGQYEQYF; DNA: TGTGCCAGCAGCCCGGGACAGTACGAGCAGTACTTC; V: TRBV5-5; size: few; J: TRBJ2-7; D: TRBD1
CDR3: CASMGRELDTQYF; DNA: TGTGCCAGCATGGGCAGGGAATTAGATACGCAGTATTTT; V: TRBV6-2/TRBV6-3; size: .; J: TRBJ2-3; D: .
CDR3: CSVGWASGSTDTQYF; DNA: TGCAGCGTCGGTTGGGCTAGCGGGAGCACAGATACGCAGTATTTT; V: TRBV29-1; size: many; J: TRBJ2-3; D: TRBD2
CDR3: CAWTSTDTQYF; DNA: TGTGCCTGGACGTCCACAGATACGCAGTATTTT; V: TRBV30; size: .; J: TRBJ2-3; D: .
CDR3: CASSEGDADSYEQYF; DNA: TGTGCCAGCAGTGAAGGGGACGCCGACTCCTACGAGCAGTACTTC; V: TRBV2; size: .; J: TRBJ2-7; D: .
CDR3: CASSVSREDEQYF; DNA: TGTGCCAGCAGCGTAAGCCGAGAGGACGAGCAGTACTTC; V: TRBV9; size: many; J: TRBJ2-7; D: .
CDR3: CASSFLSSLGGAYNEQFF; DNA: TGTGCCAGCAGTTTCCTTTCTTCACTCGGGGGCGCCTACAATGAGCAGTTCTTC; V: TRBV28; size: .; J: TRBJ2-1; D: .
CDR3: CASSNRHNEQFF; DNA: TGTGCCAGCAGCAATAGACACAATGAGCAGTTCTTC; V: TRBV7-2; size: few; J: TRBJ2-1; D: .
CDR3: CSARDPSWGNQPQHF; DNA: TGCAGTGCTAGAGATCCCTCCTGGGGCAATCAGCCCCAGCATTTT; V: TRBV20-1; size: few; J: TRBJ1-5; D: .
CDR3: CASSPGQDNTAFF; DNA: TGCGCCAGCAGCCCCGGACAGGACAATACGGCTTTCTTT; V: TRBV5-1; size: .; J: TRBJ1-1; D: TRBD1
CDR3: CASSFSLARENEQFF; DNA: TGTGCCAGCAGCTTTTCTCTAGCCCGGGAGAATGAGCAGTTCTTC; V: TRBV11-2; size: .; J: TRBJ2-1; D: .
CDR3: CSASTSLARDTQYF; DNA: TGCAGTGCTTCGACCTCCCTGGCGAGAGATACGCAGTATTTT; V: TRBV20-1; size: few; J: TRBJ2-3; D: .
CDR3: CASTRQTSGANVLTF; DNA: TGTGCCAGCACTCGACAGACCTCTGGGGCCAACGTCCTGACTTTC; V: TRBV12-3/TRBV12-4; size: many; J: TRBJ2-6; D: .
CDR3: CATRFSVDLNFQYF; DNA: TGTGCCACCAGATTTTCGGTGGATCTCAACTTTCAGTACTTC; V: TRBV15; size: .; J: TRBJ2-4; D: .
CDR3: CASSLAGDRRTDTQYF; DNA: TGCGCCAGCAGCTTGGCCGGGGACAGGCGCACAGATACGCAGTATTTT; V: TRBV5-1; size: .; J: TRBJ2-3; D: TRBD1
CDR3: CASSVAGNWYEQYF; DNA: TGTGCCAGCAGCGTAGCGGGAAATTGGTACGAGCAGTACTTC; V: TRBV7-6; size: .; J: TRBJ2-7; D: TRBD2
CDR3: CASSWVGGLGQGEQFF; DNA: TGTGCCAGCAGTTGGGTCGGGGGCCTGGGGCAAGGGGAGCAGTTCTTC; V: TRBV27; size: .; J: TRBJ2-1; D: .
CDR3: CSARDMGEGYEQYF; DNA: TGCAGTGCTAGAGATATGGGGGAGGGCTACGAGCAGTACTTC; V: TRBV20-1; size: .; J: TRBJ2-7; D: TRBD2
CDR3: CASSQDPWGNEQYF; DNA: TGCGCCAGCAGCCAAGATCCGTGGGGAAACGAGCAGTACTTC; V: TRBV4-1; size: .; J: TRBJ2-7; D: .
CDR3: CASSLAGGLEEQYF; DNA: TGTGCCAGCAGCTTAGCGGGAGGGCTGGAAGAGCAGTACTTC; V: TRBV13; size: .; J: TRBJ2-7; D: TRBD2
CDR3: CASSLGPDQKQFF; DNA: TGTGCCAGCAGCTTAGGGCCCGACCAGAAGCAGTTCTTC; V: TRBV7-2; size: .; J: TRBJ2-1; D: .